The 3 T cell receptor beta chains reported below all come from one sample, sequenced in a study of breast tumors, draining lymph nodes, adjacent tissues. The lymph nodes were axillary draining lymph nodes from breast cancer patients. TCRdb re-called the multiplex PCR reads with MiXCR, one entry per CDR3 protein. The sample yields 120,000 or so distinct CDR3 sequences, nearly 20% seen once. Source material: axillary lymph node tissue. These receptor sequences come from a female donor with breast cancer. Some clones in this sample may be carry-over from other donors' samples.

In this sample, this clonotype turned up many times. This chain uses TRBV6-5 with TRBJ2-1; TRBD2 matches 8 bases. The CDR3 sequence is 16 residues long. J gave up 7 bases and V 6 bases, and 14 bases lay outside the gene matches. CDR1 and CDR2 from the germline V gene are MNHEY and SVGAGI. The CDR3 loop is CASSPQGSGGQNEQFF. As DNA, the CDR3 is TGTGCCAGCAGCCCCCAGGGCAGCGGGGGTCAAAATGAGCAGTTCTTC.

At least ten counts were recorded for this clonotype. The J gene is TRBJ2-3, the V gene TRBV7-8; TRBD2 is a possible D gene (5 bases). This CDR3 comprises 16 residues. Germline loops: CDR1 SGHVS, CDR2 FQNEAQ. The germline V and J ends were trimmed by 5 bases and 4 bases, with 19 bases remaining between them. CDR3 sequence (DNA): TGTGCCAGCAGCGAACGTTACGGAGCTAGCTCAGATACGCAGTATTTT. Encoded protein: CASSERYGASSDTQYF.

This clonotype was seen ten or more times. J is TRBJ2-5 and V is TRBV7-2, with D perhaps matching TRBD2 (6 bases). Germline CDR1 is SGHTA and CDR2 is FQGNSA. V lost 1 base to trimming and J lost 4 bases, with 13 bases between them. The CDR3 consists of 15 residues. CDR3 sequence: CASSLDPVGGETQYF. In DNA form, the CDR3 reads TGTGCCAGCAGCTTAGACCCCGTGGGAGGAGAGACCCAGTACTTC.